This TCR beta chain was captured by sequencing in a study of blood T cell repertoires in COVID-19. Study in general: Italy, Spain and the United States were the sources of the convalescent and acute COVID-19 samples. From T cells, B-cell-depleted T cells, or PBMCs came the material, which was cDNA or gDNA.

Authors' analysis steps: Amplified reference gene primers provided the basis for estimating nucleated cell counts. Here immunoSEQ multiplex PCR was the method, and the copy in TCRdb shows in-frame clones only, minus some. V, J and clone size are those of that table, while D and trimming were read from the DNA. The sample records roughly 60,000 clones, nearly 80% being singletons. This CDR3 region has 17 residues. Trimming at V came to 5 bases and at J to 5 bases, leaving 7 bases not matched to a gene. The germline CDR1 and CDR2 sequences are SEHNR and FQNEAQ (reference sequence). The origin of this receptor is a human donor in a cohort sampled during active COVID-19. Input material: peripheral blood. V usage is TRBV7-9 and J usage is TRBJ2-2, with 14 bases identical to TRBD2. The DNA of the CDR3 is TGTGCCAGCAGCCCCTCCGGACTAGCGGGAGGAACCGGGGAGCTGTTTTTT. It translates to CASSPSGLAGGTGELFF.